The rows below give T cell receptor beta chains drawn from one sample of a study of B cell selection in AIRE deficiency. Profiled with immunoSEQ multiplex PCR; TCRdb holds only in-frame clones, not every one. This repertoire shows roughly 23,000 clones, around 97% found once; its top ten account for about 0.19%. Sequenced input: conventional CD4+ T cells sorted from PBMCs. All receptors come from a human donor with AIRE deficiency. Both conserved end residues are part of each CDR3. Fields, in order: V gene, clone size, D gene, J gene, CDR3 protein, CDR3 DNA. The D gene is left open where the match is weak. Clone size is given for some rows only: seen once, a few or many times, or a class if the clone is expanded.

v_call: TRBV14; clone_size: .; d_call: .; j_call: TRBJ2-1; cdr3_aa: CASSQWPELEQFF; cdr3_nt: TGTGCCAGCAGCCAGTGGCCGGAATTAGAGCAGTTCTTC
v_call: TRBV28; clone_size: .; d_call: .; j_call: TRBJ2-2; cdr3_aa: CASSPTAGLGTGELFF; cdr3_nt: TGTGCCAGCAGTCCTACCGCGGGATTGGGAACCGGGGAGCTGTTTTTT
v_call: TRBV28; clone_size: .; d_call: TRBD1; j_call: TRBJ2-7; cdr3_aa: CASRGTGFYEQYF; cdr3_nt: TGTGCCAGCAGGGGGACAGGGTTCTACGAGCAGTACTTC
v_call: TRBV5-6; clone_size: .; d_call: .; j_call: TRBJ1-2; cdr3_aa: CASSLAVVNYGYTF; cdr3_nt: TGTGCCAGCAGCTTGGCAGTTGTTAACTATGGCTACACCTTC
v_call: TRBV6-6; clone_size: .; d_call: TRBD2; j_call: TRBJ2-7; cdr3_aa: CASSERESSYEQYF; cdr3_nt: TGTGCCAGCAGTGAGCGGGAATCATCCTACGAGCAGTACTTC
v_call: TRBV7-2; clone_size: .; d_call: .; j_call: TRBJ1-3; cdr3_aa: CASSPRGFGNTIYF; cdr3_nt: TGTGCCAGCAGCCCCCGGGGTTTTGGAAACACCATATATTTT
v_call: TRBV7-2; clone_size: .; d_call: TRBD2; j_call: TRBJ2-3; cdr3_aa: CASSLTGLAQNTQYF; cdr3_nt: TGTGCCAGCAGCTTAACAGGACTAGCACAGAATACGCAGTATTTT
v_call: TRBV2; clone_size: .; d_call: TRBD1; j_call: TRBJ1-5; cdr3_aa: CASGGQGFDQPQHF; cdr3_nt: TGTGCCAGCGGGGGACAGGGATTTGATCAGCCCCAGCATTTT
v_call: TRBV20-1; clone_size: .; d_call: TRBD2; j_call: TRBJ2-1; cdr3_aa: CSASGLGFF; cdr3_nt: TGCAGTGCTAGCGGACTAGGGTTCTTC
v_call: TRBV5-1; clone_size: .; d_call: TRBD1; j_call: TRBJ1-1; cdr3_aa: CASSLRWTGTEAFF; cdr3_nt: TGCGCCAGCAGCTTAAGGTGGACAGGAACTGAAGCTTTCTTT
v_call: TRBV11-3; clone_size: .; d_call: TRBD2; j_call: TRBJ2-3; cdr3_aa: CASSLAGGPDTQYF; cdr3_nt: TGTGCCAGCAGCTTAGCGGGAGGGCCAGATACGCAGTATTTT
v_call: TRBV7-9; clone_size: .; d_call: .; j_call: TRBJ2-2; cdr3_aa: CASSTQVRASTGELFF; cdr3_nt: TGTGCCAGCAGCACCCAGGTAAGGGCATCCACCGGGGAGCTGTTTTTT
v_call: TRBV28; clone_size: .; d_call: .; j_call: TRBJ1-6; cdr3_aa: CASSLVGGGNSPLHF; cdr3_nt: TGTGCCAGCAGTTTAGTAGGGGGAGGTAATTCACCCCTCCACTTT
v_call: TRBV7-8; clone_size: .; d_call: .; j_call: TRBJ1-2; cdr3_aa: CASSLDGEVGYGYTF; cdr3_nt: TGTGCCAGCAGCTTAGATGGGGAAGTCGGCTATGGCTACACCTTC
v_call: TRBV21-1; clone_size: .; d_call: .; j_call: TRBJ2-4; cdr3_aa: CASRRLQQRKNIQYF; cdr3_nt: TGTGCCAGCAGGCGGCTACAGCAAAGAAAAAACATTCAGTACTTC
v_call: TRBV7-2; clone_size: once; d_call: TRBD2; j_call: TRBJ2-3; cdr3_aa: CASSPRLAGGTDTQYF; cdr3_nt: TGTGCCAGCAGCCCGCGACTAGCGGGAGGGACAGATACGCAGTACTTT
v_call: TRBV30; clone_size: .; d_call: .; j_call: TRBJ2-5; cdr3_aa: CAWGGQETQYF; cdr3_nt: TGTGCCTGGGGGGGACAAGAGACCCAGTACTTC
v_call: TRBV18; clone_size: once; d_call: .; j_call: TRBJ1-3; cdr3_aa: CASSPPSPGNTIYF; cdr3_nt: TGTGCCAGCTCACCACCTAGCCCTGGAAACACCATATATTTT
v_call: TRBV7-6; clone_size: .; d_call: .; j_call: TRBJ1-1; cdr3_aa: CASSLEEGTEAFF; cdr3_nt: TGTGCCAGCAGCTTAGAAGAGGGAACTGAAGCTTTCTTT
v_call: TRBV7-2; clone_size: .; d_call: TRBD2; j_call: TRBJ2-7; cdr3_aa: CASSSSGRAGLGYEQYF; cdr3_nt: TGTGCCAGCAGCTCTAGCGGGAGGGCCGGGTTGGGCTACGAGCAGTACTTC
v_call: TRBV27; clone_size: .; d_call: .; j_call: TRBJ1-6; cdr3_aa: CASSLYGPSNSPLHF; cdr3_nt: TGTGCCAGCAGTTTATACGGACCCAGTAATTCACCCCTCCACTTT
v_call: TRBV7-8; clone_size: .; d_call: .; j_call: TRBJ2-7; cdr3_aa: CASSLAGRRYEQYF; cdr3_nt: TGTGCCAGCAGCTTAGCGGGTCGCCGCTACGAGCAGTACTTC
v_call: TRBV30; clone_size: .; d_call: .; j_call: TRBJ1-1; cdr3_aa: CAWSHRKFFGGADNTEAFF; cdr3_nt: TGTGCCTGGAGCCACCGAAAATTCTTTGGGGGCGCAGATAACACTGAAGCTTTCTTT
v_call: TRBV25-1; clone_size: .; d_call: .; j_call: TRBJ2-3; cdr3_aa: CASLSGAVTADTQYF; cdr3_nt: TGTGCCAGCCTTTCAGGGGCCGTCACTGCAGATACGCAGTATTTT
v_call: TRBV11-2; clone_size: .; d_call: .; j_call: TRBJ2-7; cdr3_aa: CASSLSSYEQYF; cdr3_nt: TGTGCCAGCAGCTTGAGCTCCTACGAGCAGTACTTC
v_call: TRBV30; clone_size: .; d_call: .; j_call: TRBJ1-2; cdr3_aa: CAWSFTTYGYTF; cdr3_nt: TGTGCCTGGAGTTTCACTACTTATGGCTACACCTTC
v_call: TRBV5-6; clone_size: once; d_call: .; j_call: TRBJ2-2; cdr3_aa: CASSLPAWANTGELFF; cdr3_nt: TGTGCCAGCAGCTTGCCCGCTTGGGCCAACACCGGGGAGCTGTTTTTT
v_call: TRBV4-1; clone_size: .; d_call: TRBD1; j_call: TRBJ2-7; cdr3_aa: CASSQGGGYSYEQYF; cdr3_nt: TGCGCCAGCAGCCAAGGAGGGGGCTACTCCTACGAGCAGTACTTC
v_call: TRBV28; clone_size: .; d_call: .; j_call: TRBJ1-2; cdr3_aa: CASSLRGHYGYTF; cdr3_nt: TGTGCCAGCAGTTTGAGGGGTCACTATGGCTACACCTTC
v_call: TRBV27; clone_size: .; d_call: TRBD1; j_call: TRBJ1-2; cdr3_aa: CASSYGRQGVYGYTF; cdr3_nt: TGTGCCAGCAGTTATGGGCGACAGGGAGTCTATGGCTACACCTTC
v_call: TRBV11-1; clone_size: once; d_call: .; j_call: TRBJ2-2; cdr3_aa: CASSLGAGNTGELFF; cdr3_nt: TGTGCCAGCAGCTTAGGGGCCGGTAACACCGGGGAGCTGTTTTTT
v_call: TRBV28; clone_size: .; d_call: .; j_call: TRBJ1-4; cdr3_aa: CASNQGRWDEKLFF; cdr3_nt: TGTGCCAGCAACCAGGGGAGGTGGGATGAAAAACTGTTTTTT
v_call: TRBV11-2; clone_size: .; d_call: TRBD1; j_call: TRBJ2-2; cdr3_aa: CASSDRAGRNTGELFF; cdr3_nt: TGTGCCAGCAGCGACAGGGCCGGCCGGAACACCGGGGAGCTGTTTTTT
v_call: TRBV27; clone_size: .; d_call: TRBD2; j_call: TRBJ2-2; cdr3_aa: CASSKLPGLAGGPYTGELFF; cdr3_nt: TGTGCCAGCAGCAAATTACCGGGACTAGCGGGAGGGCCTTACACCGGGGAGCTGTTTTTT
v_call: TRBV28; clone_size: .; d_call: .; j_call: TRBJ1-5; cdr3_aa: CASRSLSRGGNQPQHF; cdr3_nt: TGTGCCAGCAGGTCTCTAAGCAGGGGTGGCAATCAGCCCCAGCATTTT
v_call: TRBV5-1; clone_size: once; d_call: TRBD1; j_call: TRBJ1-1; cdr3_aa: CASTPTGGNTEAFF; cdr3_nt: TGCGCCAGCACCCCGACAGGGGGAAACACTGAAGCTTTCTTT
v_call: TRBV7-3; clone_size: .; d_call: .; j_call: TRBJ1-2; cdr3_aa: CASSPEGGKANYGYTF; cdr3_nt: TGTGCCAGCAGCCCCGAAGGAGGTAAAGCTAACTATGGCTACACCTTC
v_call: TRBV9; clone_size: .; d_call: .; j_call: TRBJ1-4; cdr3_aa: CASRGDQQNEKLFF; cdr3_nt: TGTGCCAGCAGGGGGGACCAACAGAATGAAAAACTGTTTTTT
v_call: TRBV19; clone_size: .; d_call: .; j_call: TRBJ2-1; cdr3_aa: CASGILNEQFF; cdr3_nt: TGTGCGAGCGGTATCCTAAATGAGCAGTTCTTC
v_call: TRBV6-1; clone_size: .; d_call: TRBD2; j_call: TRBJ2-1; cdr3_aa: CASGAGTSRYNEQFF; cdr3_nt: TGTGCCAGCGGGGCCGGGACTAGCAGGTACAATGAGCAGTTCTTC
v_call: TRBV4-3; clone_size: .; d_call: .; j_call: TRBJ1-1; cdr3_aa: CASSQAGTWNTEAFF; cdr3_nt: TGCGCCAGCAGCCAGGCCGGGACATGGAACACTGAAGCTTTCTTT
v_call: TRBV4-1; clone_size: .; d_call: TRBD1; j_call: TRBJ1-5; cdr3_aa: CASSGGGQQNQPQHF; cdr3_nt: TGCGCCAGCAGTGGTGGGGGACAGCAAAATCAGCCCCAGCATTTT
v_call: TRBV4-3; clone_size: .; d_call: TRBD1; j_call: TRBJ2-2; cdr3_aa: CASSQQGAETGELFF; cdr3_nt: TGCGCCAGCAGCCAGCAGGGGGCAGAAACCGGGGAGCTGTTTTTT
v_call: TRBV4-2; clone_size: .; d_call: .; j_call: TRBJ2-3; cdr3_aa: CASSAAGTPTSTDTQYF; cdr3_nt: TGTGCCAGCAGTGCCGCCGGGACACCGACTAGCACAGATACGCAGTATTTT
v_call: TRBV9; clone_size: .; d_call: .; j_call: TRBJ2-1; cdr3_aa: CASSVDRSGEQFF; cdr3_nt: TGTGCCAGCAGCGTAGACCGAAGCGGTGAGCAGTTCTTC
v_call: TRBV7-3; clone_size: .; d_call: .; j_call: TRBJ2-1; cdr3_aa: CASSLSPKVDEQFF; cdr3_nt: TGTGCCAGCAGCTTATCCCCAAAAGTGGATGAGCAGTTCTTC
v_call: TRBV27; clone_size: .; d_call: .; j_call: TRBJ2-7; cdr3_aa: CASSSLPSSKSSYEQYF; cdr3_nt: TGTGCCAGCAGTTCCCTTCCAAGTAGTAAAAGCTCCTACGAGCAGTACTTC
v_call: TRBV19; clone_size: once; d_call: TRBD2; j_call: TRBJ2-7; cdr3_aa: CASRRTSGSSYEQYF; cdr3_nt: TGTGCCAGTAGGCGGACTAGCGGAAGCTCCTACGAGCAGTACTTC
v_call: TRBV4-1; clone_size: .; d_call: TRBD2; j_call: TRBJ2-3; cdr3_aa: CASSRELAVTDTQYF; cdr3_nt: TGCGCCAGCAGCAGGGAACTAGCGGTCACAGATACGCAGTATTTT
v_call: TRBV9; clone_size: once; d_call: TRBD2; j_call: TRBJ2-1; cdr3_aa: CASSASGGRSNEQFF; cdr3_nt: TGTGCCAGCAGCGCGTCGGGCGGGAGGAGCAATGAGCAGTTCTTC
v_call: TRBV14; clone_size: .; d_call: .; j_call: TRBJ2-7; cdr3_aa: CASSQGWAASFAPYYEQYF; cdr3_nt: TGTGCCAGCAGCCAAGGTTGGGCAGCGTCTTTCGCCCCATACTACGAGCAGTACTTC
v_call: TRBV28; clone_size: .; d_call: .; j_call: TRBJ2-7; cdr3_aa: CASSLGRKAEQYF; cdr3_nt: TGTGCCAGCAGTTTAGGACGGAAGGCCGAGCAGTACTTC
v_call: TRBV15; clone_size: .; d_call: .; j_call: TRBJ1-5; cdr3_aa: CATSRGTEGNQPQHF; cdr3_nt: TGTGCCACCAGCAGAGGGACAGAGGGCAATCAGCCCCAGCATTTT
v_call: TRBV11-3; clone_size: .; d_call: .; j_call: TRBJ2-3; cdr3_aa: CASSSSRPSSTDTQYF; cdr3_nt: TGTGCCAGCAGCTCTAGTCGGCCCTCGAGCACAGATACGCAGTATTTT
v_call: TRBV18; clone_size: .; d_call: .; j_call: TRBJ2-1; cdr3_aa: CASSPTTSGEQFF; cdr3_nt: TGTGCCAGCTCACCGACCACTAGTGGTGAGCAGTTCTTC
v_call: TRBV28; clone_size: .; d_call: .; j_call: TRBJ1-5; cdr3_aa: CASSLPTPNQPQHF; cdr3_nt: TGTGCCAGCAGTTTACCCACACCTAATCAGCCCCAGCATTTT
v_call: TRBV15; clone_size: .; d_call: TRBD1; j_call: TRBJ1-1; cdr3_aa: CATSREAGGNTEAFF; cdr3_nt: TGTGCCACCAGCAGAGAGGCAGGGGGCAACACTGAAGCTTTCTTT